This is a list of T cell receptor beta chains from one sample in a study of read filtering for tumor transcriptome and immune sequencing. TCRdb re-derived calls from the reads in MiXCR, one entry per CDR3 protein. The sample consists of around 65,000 distinct CDR3 sequences, roughly a fifth of them appearing once. The specimen was a population of CD138-negative cells sorted from bone marrow. These receptors were collected from a donor at least 40 years old with multiple myeloma. CDR3s include the opening cysteine and the closing phenylalanine or tryptophan. D genes are given only for firm matches. Clone size, where shown, is once, few, many, or a class for clones that have expanded.

>TRBV23-1|TRBJ1-2|many|-
TGCGCCAGCAGTCGAGACAGTAGCTATGGCTACACCTTC
CASSRDSSYGYTF
>TRBV5-1|TRBJ2-2|many|TRBD1
TGCGCCAGCAGCTCACAGGGGTTTTCCGGGGAGCTGTTTTTT
CASSSQGFSGELFF
>TRBV28|TRBJ1-6|-|-
TGTGCCAGCCGAACCGATCCAGGGCAATATTCACCCCTCCACTTT
CASRTDPGQYSPLHF
>TRBV5-1|TRBJ2-7|few|-
TGCGCCAGCAGCTTAAAGGAGGTGCAGTACTTC
CASSLKEVQYF
>TRBV28|TRBJ2-1|many|-
TGTGCCAGCAGTTGGGGAGCGGTCGAGCAGTTCTTC
CASSWGAVEQFF
>TRBV20-1|TRBJ2-2|-|-
TGCAGTGCTGGCGGACAGTCCCCGAACACCGGGGAGCTGTATTTT
CSAGGQSPNTGELYF
>TRBV7-9|TRBJ2-5|many|TRBD2
TGTGCCAGCAGCCGGTTGACTAGCGGGGGGAAGACCCAGTACTTC
CASSRLTSGGKTQYF
>TRBV19|TRBJ2-1|many|-
TGTGCCAGTAGTATGGCCCACGGCGGGTATGGGGTCAATGAGCAGTTCTTC
CASSMAHGGYGVNEQFF
>TRBV20-1|TRBJ2-2|many|TRBD2
TGCAGTGCTGGGACTAGCGGACCCACCGGGGAGCTGTTTTTT
CSAGTSGPTGELFF
>TRBV19|TRBJ2-2|few|-
TGTGCCAGTAGTACATCAGGACCGGGGGTCACCGGGGAGCTGTTTTTT
CASSTSGPGVTGELFF
>TRBV11-2|TRBJ2-2|-|-
TGTGCCAGCAGACAGACTAGTGGGCGGACCGGGGAGCTGTTTTTT
CASRQTSGRTGELFF
>TRBV10-3|TRBJ2-5|-|-
TGTGCCTTCAGTGGACAGCAAGAGTCCCAGTACTTC
CAFSGQQESQYF
>TRBV12-3/TRBV12-4|TRBJ1-3|many|TRBD1
TGTGCCAGCAGGACAGGGTTCTCTGGAAACACCATATATTTT
CASRTGFSGNTIYF
>TRBV13|TRBJ2-1|many|-
TGTGCCAGCAGCGGGGATTACAATGAGCAGTTCTTC
CASSGDYNEQFF
>TRBV19|TRBJ2-4|few|-
TGTGCCAGTAGTAGTACTCTGGACATTCAGTACTTC
CASSSTLDIQYF